These 26 T cell receptor beta chains share one sample of origin, sequenced in a study of cytomegalovirus exposure and HLA in healthy donors. Here immunoSEQ multiplex PCR was the method, and the copy in TCRdb shows in-frame clones only, minus some. The sample lists around 170,000 clones, roughly 85% occurring once. Sequencing used PBMCs. The receptors were sampled from a man aged 18 to 30 in good health and CMV-seropositive.

The V gene is TRBV9, the J gene TRBJ2-7, with a weak D call TRBD2 (5 bases). CDR3 length equals 15 residues. The V gene's germline CDR1 is SGDLS and CDR2 YYNGEE. V lost 3 bases and J lost 5, with 18 bases in between. CDR3 loop: CASSEYTSGLHEQYF. The CDR3 DNA reads as TGTGCCAGCAGCGAATATACTAGTGGGCTCCACGAGCAGTACTTC.

The rearrangement links TRBV5-1 to TRBJ2-7; TRBD1 matches 7 bases. The J segment lost 2 bases and the V segment lost 4 bases, leaving 9 bases of the junction unmatched. CDR1 is SGHRS and CDR2 is YFSETQ in the germline V gene. The CDR3 is made up of 15 amino acids. In nucleotides, the CDR3 is TGCGCCAGCAGCCAGAGCCGGGACAGACCCTACGAGCAGTACTTC. Amino acids: CASSQSRDRPYEQYF.

Here the CDR3 reads CASSQGAGTSENEQFF. The CDR3, as DNA: TGCGCCAGCAGCCAAGGGGCCGGGACTAGCGAGAATGAGCAGTTCTTC. J is TRBJ2-1 and V is TRBV4-1; 10 bases align to TRBD2. The CDR3 runs to 16 residues. The ends lost 1 base at V and 7 bases at J; junction bases unmatched: 7. Germline V CDR1 and CDR2: MGHRA, YSYEKL.

V is TRBV11-2 and J is TRBJ1-1, with TRBD1 identical over 7 bases. Looked up from germline, CDR1 is SGHAT and CDR2 is FQNNGV. The junction had 8 bases not matched to a gene; V was cut back by 8 bases and J by 2 bases. This CDR3 contains 14 residues. The CDR3 loop is CASETRDSNTEAFF. The CDR3 region has the DNA TGTGCCAGCGAAACCCGGGACAGCAACACTGAAGCTTTCTTT. The whole variable domain, remainder taken from reference TRBV11-2 and TRBJ1-1, is EAGVAQSPRYKIIEKRQSVAFWCNPISGHATLYWYQQILGQGPKLLIQFQNNGVVDDSQLPKDRFSAERLKGVDSTLKIQPAKLEDSAVYLCASETRDSNTEAFFGQGTRLTVV.

This chain uses TRBV28 with TRBJ2-5; 8 nucleotides line up with TRBD1. The CDR3 spans 16 residues. The germline V gene encodes CDR1 MDHEN and CDR2 SYDVKM. V shed 3 bases, J shed 1 base, and the junction held 7 bases outside the gene matches. The chain's CDR3 is CASSFPGTGFQETQYF. Here the CDR3 DNA reads TGTGCCAGCAGTTTTCCCGGGACAGGATTCCAAGAGACCCAGTACTTC.

The chain joins TRBV9 to TRBJ2-7; D is unresolved. Deletions cut 3 bases from V and 2 bases from J, with 15 bases between. The CDR3 sequence is 15 residues long. CDR1 is SGDLS, CDR2 YYNGEE, per germline. CDR3 in amino acids: CASSETGDPAYEQYF. The CDR3 bases are TGTGCCAGCAGCGAAACCGGAGACCCTGCCTACGAGCAGTACTTC.

This rearrangement joins TRBV28 to TRBJ1-5; 7 bases align to TRBD1. Germline lookup yields CDR1 MDHEN and CDR2 SYDVKM. The CDR3 totals 16 residues. The V segment lost 11 bases and the J segment 11 bases; nucleotides outside the gene matches: 24. The CDR3 spells CAHLVGTDKLRGSQHF. The DNA of the CDR3 is TGTGCCCACCTCGTCGGGACAGACAAATTAAGAGGGTCCCAGCATTTT.

The chain uses TRBV2 and TRBJ2-7; D perhaps matches TRBD2 (5 bases). CDR3 length: 12 residues. Trimming stripped 4 bases from V and 6 bases from J, with 10 bases between. CDR1 is SNHLY, CDR2 FYNNEI, per germline. The CDR3 here is CASSALAFEQYF. For the CDR3, the DNA is TGTGCCAGCAGTGCCCTAGCCTTCGAGCAGTACTTC.

The rearrangement joins TRBV6-1 to TRBJ1-2; D gene ambiguous. The CDR3 contains 16 residues. Germline V gene lookup returns CDR1 MNHNS and CDR2 SASEGT. The ends were cut back, 3 bases at V and 7 bases at J, with 21 bases in the middle. The CDR3 is CASSDVGGPATTGYTF. The CDR3 region has the DNA TGTGCCAGCAGTGATGTAGGAGGCCCCGCTACGACTGGCTACACCTTC.

This chain uses TRBV11-3 with TRBJ2-1; 8 bases line up with TRBD2. CDR1 SGHNT and CDR2 YENEEA come from the germline V gene. The CDR3 is 15 amino acids. V shed 5 bases, J shed 9 bases, and the junction held 12 bases outside the gene matches. In DNA, the CDR3 is TGTGCCAGCAGCGCCCAGGGACTAGGGCTAGGTGAGCAGTTCTTC. Translated, it gives CASSAQGLGLGEQFF.

This clone appeared a few times. The chain carries TRBV2 and TRBJ1-4; 10 bases are a match to TRBD1. The ends lost 7 bases at V and 3 bases at J; junction bases unmatched: 8. This CDR3 has 16 amino acids. Germline V lookup: CDR1 SNHLY, CDR2 FYNNEI. Here the CDR3 DNA reads TGTGCCAGCATTAAAAGGACAGGGGGAGCTAATGAAAAACTGTTTTTT. Translating it yields CASIKRTGGANEKLFF. Supplemented by reference TRBV2 and TRBJ1-4, the full variable domain reads EPEVTQTPSHQVTQMGQEVILRCVPISNHLYFYWYRQILGQKVEFLVSFYNNEISEKSEIFDDQFSVERPDGSNFTLKIRSTKLEDSAMYFCASIKRTGGANEKLFFGSGTQLSVL.

The genes are TRBV6-1 and TRBJ1-1; 8 positions agree with TRBD1. CDR3 size: 13 residues. V lost 3 bases, J lost 10 bases, and 7 bases stayed unmatched. Looked up from germline, CDR1 is MNHNS and CDR2 is SASEGT. The DNA for the CDR3 is TGTGCCAGCAGTGAGCAGGAAGGGACAGGAGCTTTCTTT. Translating it yields CASSEQEGTGAFF.

The J gene is TRBJ1-4, the V gene TRBV28, with D unclear. The germline V and J ends were trimmed by 4 bases and 7 bases, with 19 bases remaining between them. CDR1 and CDR2 from the germline V gene are MDHEN and SYDVKM. The CDR3 covers 16 residues. The CDR3: CASSSLGEGTGEKLFF. The CDR3 DNA is TGTGCCAGCAGTTCCCTTGGGGAGGGTACTGGTGAAAAACTGTTTTTT.

The CDR3 DNA follows: TGTGCCCAAGGTAGCGGGAGTAACTCCGGGGAGCTGTTTTTT. It encodes CAQGSGSNSGELFF. The rearrangement joins TRBV30 to TRBJ2-2; the match to TRBD2 covers 9 bases. In germline, CDR1 is GTSNPN, CDR2 SVGIG (reference sequence). The CDR3 has 14 amino acids. V was clipped by 8 bases and J by 6 bases; unmatched bases: 10.

This clone was observed once. This chain joins TRBV7-3 and TRBJ2-3; no reliable D call. The germline V gene encodes CDR1 SGHTA and CDR2 FQGTGA. CDR3 length: 12 amino acids. Trimming removed 5 bases from V and 6 bases from J, with 9 bases in between. The CDR3 DNA is TGTGCCAGCAGCCCAACTACGGATACGCAGTATTTT. Protein product: CASSPTTDTQYF.

The chain is built from TRBV6-1 and TRBJ2-1, with 10 bases lining up with TRBD2. V lost 7 bases to trimming and J lost 4 bases; unmatched junction nucleotides: 7. Per the germline V gene, CDR1 is MNHNS and CDR2 is SASEGT. CDR3 length: 15 amino acids. The CDR3 is CASITGTSAYNEQFF. CDR3 nucleotide sequence: TGTGCCAGCATTACCGGGACTAGCGCTTACAATGAGCAGTTCTTC.

The chain combines TRBV30 with TRBJ1-4; 7 bases map to TRBD1. V dropped 3 bases and J dropped 7; count of bases not matched to a gene: 8. Per the germline V gene, CDR1 is GTSNPN and CDR2 is SVGIG (reference sequence). There are 14 residues in the CDR3. CDR3 sequence: CAWSGSTGAEKLFF. DNA for the CDR3: TGTGCCTGGAGCGGCTCTACAGGGGCTGAAAAACTGTTTTTT.

The chain has TRBV2 and TRBJ1-2; D may be TRBD1 (6 bases). The germline gives CDR1 SNHLY, CDR2 FYNNEI. The CDR3 spans 13 residues. V was trimmed by 4 bases and J by 8 bases, leaving 14 bases between them. CDR3 bases: TGTGCCAGCAGTGGGGGGGGCATCGGCGGCTACACCTTC. Translation: CASSGGGIGGYTF.

V gene TRBV30 combines with J gene TRBJ2-7, with D unresolved. V was clipped by 8 bases and J by 5 bases, with 16 bases between them. Germline assignment: CDR1 GTSNPN and CDR2 SVGIG (reference sequence). The length of the CDR3 is 12 residues. For the CDR3, the DNA is TGTGCCGGAACAGAAGGCGTCCACGAGCAGTACTTC. The encoded protein is CAGTEGVHEQYF.

This clone was detected once. The chain links TRBV6-6 to TRBJ2-7; TRBD2 matches at 14 bases. V trimming: 4 bases; J trimming: 6 bases; junction bases outside the gene matches: 2. This CDR3 has 14 residues. The germline V gene encodes CDR1 MNHNY and CDR2 SVGAGI (reference sequence). CDR3 sequence (DNA): TGTGCCAGCAGTTCCGGGACTAGCGGGGGCGAGCAGTACTTC. It codes for CASSSGTSGGEQYF.

The chain is built from TRBV13 and TRBJ1-1; D unclear. Germline-derived CDR1 and CDR2 are PRHDT and FYEKMQ (reference sequence). Trimming took off 5 bases at V and 0 bases at J, with 13 bases between the two ends. The CDR3 has 15 amino acids. The CDR3 is CASSPGGALNTEAFF. The CDR3 DNA reads TGTGCCAGCAGCCCGGGAGGAGCCTTGAACACTGAAGCTTTCTTT.

The chain uses TRBV28 and TRBJ2-2; 9 bases are shared with TRBD1. The ends lost 6 bases at V and 5 bases at J; junction bases unmatched: 4. From germline, CDR1 is MDHEN and CDR2 SYDVKM. The length of the CDR3 is 14 residues. DNA of the CDR3: TGTGCCAGCAGGAGGACAGGGGTTACCGGGGAGCTGTTTTTT. It translates to CASRRTGVTGELFF.

V is TRBV28 and J is TRBJ2-2; D ambiguous. The CDR3 consists of 13 residues. Trimming took off 5 bases at V and 5 bases at J, with 9 bases between the two ends. Germline V lookup: CDR1 MDHEN, CDR2 SYDVKM. The CDR3 DNA reads as TGTGCCAGCAGTCCACAGTCAACCGGGGAGCTGTTTTTT. Its protein product is CASSPQSTGELFF.

The gene calls are TRBV2 and TRBJ1-2, with TRBD1 matching 8 bases. Germline loops: CDR1 SNHLY, CDR2 FYNNEI. With 7 bases clipped from V and 4 bases from J, the junction kept 5 bases outside the gene matches. CDR3 length equals 13 residues. As DNA, the CDR3 is TGTGCCAGCACACCGGGACAGGTCTATGGCTACACCTTC. Protein product: CASTPGQVYGYTF.

This clone has only one observation. The CDR3 region has the DNA TGCGCCAGCAGCCAAGATCGGGAAGGAAACACTGAAGCTTTCTTT. It translates to CASSQDREGNTEAFF. The chain is built from TRBV4-1 and TRBJ1-1, with D hard to call. Trimming removed 0 bases at V and 2 bases at J, with 10 bases between. Germline V gene data show CDR1 as MGHRA and CDR2 as YSYEKL. The CDR3 loop spans 15 amino acids.

The chain carries TRBV2 and TRBJ1-2; 10 bases are shared with TRBD1. Trimming took 5 bases from V and 3 from J; bases not matched to a gene: 6. From germline, CDR1 is SNHLY and CDR2 FYNNEI. The CDR3 runs 15 residues. This CDR3 reads CASSQLTGGDYGYTF. Here the CDR3 DNA reads TGTGCCAGCAGTCAATTGACAGGGGGCGACTATGGCTACACCTTC.